A single sample gave rise to the 21 T cell receptor beta chains below, sequenced in a study of early T cells in non-severe SARS-CoV-2 infection. MiXCR was run by TCRdb on the 5' RACE reads, yielding one entry per CDR3 protein. The sample yields about 90,000 distinct CDR3 sequences, around 14% seen once. Material: whole blood. The origin of the receptors is an adult who was a healthcare worker with PCR-confirmed SARS-CoV-2 infection or an uninfected control (not recorded which).

This chain connects TRBV29-1 to TRBJ2-1; a weak D match, TRBD1 (5 bases). CDR1 is SQVTM, CDR2 ANQGSEA, per germline. V was pared by 5 bases and J by 8 bases, with 16 bases between. The CDR3 loop spans 13 amino acids. The CDR3 nucleotides are TGCAGCGTTTCCAGGGCCTTGGGTGATGAGCAGTTCTTC. Translated, it gives CSVSRALGDEQFF.

This rearrangement joins TRBV18 to TRBJ2-3; D uncertain. Germline CDR1 KGHSH, CDR2 LQKENI. Trimming stripped 3 bases from V and 6 bases from J, with 7 bases between. The CDR3 spans 12 residues. The CDR3 sequence: CASSPDLDTQYF. The CDR3 DNA reads as TGTGCCAGCTCACCTGATTTGGATACGCAGTATTTT.

Only a few counts were recorded for this clonotype. This rearrangement joins TRBV20-1 to TRBJ2-1, with 12 bases fitting TRBD2. Unmatched junction bases numbered 14, after V lost 6 bases and J lost 8 bases. Per the germline V gene, CDR1 is DFQATT and CDR2 is SNEGSKA (reference sequence). The CDR3 has 16 residues. The CDR3 here is CSARTSGTEPRDEQFF. DNA for the CDR3: TGCAGTGCCCGGACTAGCGGGACCGAACCCCGGGATGAGCAGTTCTTC.

This clonotype was counted a few times. The chain joins TRBV4-2 to TRBJ2-7; 12 nucleotides align to TRBD2. The CDR3 has 17 amino acids. In germline, CDR1 is LGHNA, CDR2 YNFKEQ. V lost 0 bases, J lost 4 bases, and 7 bases stayed unmatched. The CDR3 DNA follows: TGTGCCAGCAGCCAAGAAGGCGGGACTAGCGGGCTTTACGAGCAGTACTTC. The encoded protein is CASSQEGGTSGLYEQYF.

This clonotype was seen a few times. V usage is TRBV29-1 and J usage is TRBJ1-2, with D unresolved. Germline CDR1 SQVTM, CDR2 ANQGSEA. The CDR3 sequence is 14 residues long. V was cut by 0 bases and J by 2 bases, with 10 bases left in between. This CDR3 is CSVEEGSWNYGYTF. The CDR3 bases are TGCAGCGTTGAAGAGGGCTCCTGGAACTATGGCTACACCTTC.

The chain has TRBV4-1 and TRBJ2-1; D call uncertain. V was clipped by 5 bases and J by 5 bases, with 13 bases between them. Looked up from germline, CDR1 is MGHRA and CDR2 is YSYEKL. The CDR3 consists of 14 residues. The CDR3 is CASSINPTHNEQFF. In nucleotides, the CDR3 is TGCGCCAGCAGCATTAACCCCACCCACAATGAGCAGTTCTTC.

The chain has TRBV2 and TRBJ1-4; D gene unclear. The V gene's germline CDR1 is SNHLY and CDR2 FYNNEI. Trimming took 6 bases from V and 7 from J, leaving 9 bases between them. This CDR3 region has 12 residues. The chain's CDR3 is CASSTTSEKLFF. CDR3 in DNA: TGTGCCAGCAGCACCACAAGTGAAAAACTGTTTTTT.

A few counts support this clonotype. The chain has TRBV6-5 and TRBJ2-5; D might be TRBD1 (5 bases). Germline lookup yields CDR1 MNHEY and CDR2 SVGAGI. The CDR3 sequence is 12 residues long. Trimming left V 10 bases short and J 2 bases short, with 11 bases between. The CDR3 sequence is CATGHEQETQYF. The CDR3 DNA reads as TGTGCCACCGGACATGAACAAGAGACCCAGTACTTC.

The gene calls are TRBV20-1 and TRBJ2-5; 11 positions match TRBD2. The germline gives CDR1 DFQATT, CDR2 SNEGSKA (reference sequence). The junction had 3 bases not matched to a gene; V was cut back by 3 bases and J by 3 bases. The CDR3 is 14 residues long. CDR3 sequence: CSASLAGGKETQYF. The CDR3 nucleotides read TGCAGTGCTAGCCTAGCGGGAGGAAAAGAGACCCAGTACTTC.

The V call is TRBV30, the J call TRBJ2-1; D ambiguous. This CDR3 is built from 12 residues. Germline V CDR1 and CDR2: GTSNPN, SVGIG (reference sequence). Trimming cost V 3 bases and J 4 bases, with 7 bases left between them. This chain's CDR3 is CAWSEPYNEQFF. The CDR3 coding sequence is TGTGCCTGGAGCGAGCCGTACAATGAGCAGTTCTTC.

This clonotype was recorded many times. V usage is TRBV29-1 and J usage is TRBJ2-1; possible D gene TRBD1, 6 bases. V was pared by 3 bases and J by 7 bases, with 16 bases between. The CDR3 consists of 14 residues. In germline, CDR1 is SQVTM, CDR2 ANQGSEA. The CDR3 sequence: CSVETGRWVNEQFF. CDR3 coding DNA: TGCAGCGTTGAGACAGGTAGATGGGTAAATGAGCAGTTCTTC.

This clonotype has just a few counts. This chain joins TRBV28 and TRBJ2-1, with TRBD2 identical over 11 bases. The V and J ends lost 4 bases and 9 bases, in that order; junction bases with no gene match: 5. Germline V gives CDR1 MDHEN, CDR2 SYDVKM. The CDR3 is made up of 14 amino acids. CDR3 amino acids: CASSSTGTSGEQFF. Written as DNA, the CDR3 is TGTGCCAGCAGTTCCACCGGGACTAGCGGTGAGCAGTTCTTC.

Only a few counts were recorded for this clonotype. The chain is built from TRBV29-1 and TRBJ2-7; tentatively, D is TRBD1 (6 bases). The germline V and J ends were trimmed by 7 bases and 9 bases, with 16 bases remaining between them. Germline V gene sequence: CDR1 SQVTM, CDR2 ANQGSEA. The CDR3 totals 11 residues. CDR3 sequence reads: CSGGDRSGQYF. The CDR3 nucleotides are TGCAGCGGGGGAGACAGGTCGGGGCAGTACTTC.

This clonotype has a handful of counts. The rearrangement links TRBV7-2 to TRBJ1-1; maybe TRBD1 (5 bases). The CDR3 extends over 15 amino acids. From germline, CDR1 is SGHTA and CDR2 FQGNSA. V was pared by 2 bases and J by 4 bases, with 14 bases between. CDR3 in amino acids: CASSLMFRGSTEAFF. The CDR3 DNA reads as TGTGCCAGCAGCTTAATGTTCCGGGGGAGCACTGAAGCTTTCTTT.

This clonotype has a handful of counts. The chain recombines TRBV7-8 with TRBJ1-5; TRBD1 is a possible D gene (5 bases). CDR3 length: 16 amino acids. Trimming took off 5 bases at V and 4 bases at J, with 18 bases between the two ends. Germline V gene lookup returns CDR1 SGHVS and CDR2 FQNEAQ. The CDR3 coding sequence is TGTGCCAGCAGCCGTTTAGTGGGACGGCAAAATCAGCCCCAGCATTTT. Its translation is CASSRLVGRQNQPQHF.

V usage is TRBV30 and J usage is TRBJ2-2; the D gene is possibly TRBD2 (5 bases). The CDR3 has 18 residues. CDR1 is GTSNPN, CDR2 SVGIG, per germline (reference sequence). V was pared by 3 bases and J by 2 bases, with 22 bases between. For the CDR3, the DNA is TGTGCCTGGAGGGACGAGGCTAGCCCTACTTTAAACACCGGGGAGCTGTTTTTT. Translating gives CAWRDEASPTLNTGELFF.

J is TRBJ1-1 and V is TRBV7-9, with TRBD1 identical over 7 bases. CDR1 SEHNR and CDR2 FQNEAQ come from the germline V gene (reference sequence). The CDR3 consists of 13 residues. The J segment lost 11 bases and the V segment lost 7 bases, leaving 13 bases of the junction unmatched. CDR3 nucleotide sequence: TGTGCCAGCACCGCGACAGGGATCCCTGCTGCTTTCTTT. It encodes CASTATGIPAAFF. The variable domain in full, completed from reference TRBV7-9 and TRBJ1-1, reads DTGVSQNPRHKITKRGQNVTFRCDPISEHNRLYWYRQTLGQGPEFLTYFQNEAQLEKSRLLSDRFSAERPKGSFSTLEIQRTEQGDSAMYLCASTATGIPAAFFGQGTRLTVV.

This clonotype was seen a few times. The chain is built from TRBV4-2 and TRBJ2-1; 10 nucleotides agree with TRBD2. The V and J ends lost 4 bases and 8 bases, in that order; junction bases with no gene match: 5. Germline V gene lookup returns CDR1 LGHNA and CDR2 YNFKEQ. The CDR3 sequence is 14 residues long. The CDR3 sequence: CASSPTSGIHEQFF. The CDR3 DNA follows: TGTGCCAGCAGCCCTACTAGCGGGATTCATGAGCAGTTCTTC.

V is TRBV7-9 and J is TRBJ2-1; a weak D match, TRBD2 (7 bases). Trimming removed 1 base from V and 7 bases from J, with 14 bases in between. The CDR3 has 15 amino acids. In germline, CDR1 is SEHNR, CDR2 FQNEAQ (reference sequence). CDR3 region: CASSLVRGARNEQFF. The CDR3 DNA sequence: TGTGCCAGCAGCTTAGTTCGGGGGGCGCGGAATGAGCAGTTCTTC. Drawing the rest from reference TRBV7-9 and TRBJ2-1, the complete variable domain is DTGVSQNPRHKITKRGQNVTFRCDPISEHNRLYWYRQTLGQGPEFLTYFQNEAQLEKSRLLSDRFSAERPKGSFSTLEIQRTEQGDSAMYLCASSLVRGARNEQFFGPGTRLTVL.

The chain employs TRBV20-1 and TRBJ2-7, with 7 nucleotides matching TRBD1. This CDR3 comprises 14 residues. Germline trimming cut 0 bases from V and 2 bases from J; bases unmatched to any gene: 4. Germline lookup yields CDR1 DFQATT and CDR2 SNEGSKA (reference sequence). The CDR3 coding sequence is TGCAGTGCTAGAGATATCGACAGGGCCTACGAGCAGTACTTC. Translated: CSARDIDRAYEQYF.

This clonotype was recorded a few times. This chain connects TRBV7-7 to TRBJ2-2; tentatively, D is TRBD2 (6 bases). This CDR3 region has 15 residues. The germline V gene encodes CDR1 SSHAT and CDR2 FNYEAQ (reference sequence). V gave up 8 bases and J gave up 4 bases, with 17 bases separating them. The CDR3 coding sequence is TGTGCCAGCGGCCAATCTAGCGCCAGCACCGGGGAGCTGTTTTTT. It codes for CASGQSSASTGELFF.